The TCR beta chain described here comes from a study of blood T cells in healthy people across ages. Germline CDR1 LGHDT, CDR2 YNNKEL (reference sequence). The CDR3 spans 17 residues. For the second PCR, which ran for 7 to 11 cycles, a sample-barcoded 5' primer and a J-beta primer mix were used. TCRdb redid the calling of the 5' RACE reads with MiXCR, one entry per CDR3 protein. The sample yields 1.8 million or so distinct CDR3 sequences, more than 35% seen once. A word on this clonotype: The junction departs from the called germline gene at one end, perhaps through a read error.

The chain carries TRBV3-1 and TRBJ2-3; tentative D call: TRBD2 (5 bases). What was sequenced was blood. This receptor was taken from a human donor in good health. CDR3 region: CAGSQSGGRRWTDTQYF. CDR3 DNA sequence: TGTGCCGGCAGCCAGTCAGGAGGACGTCGATGGACAGATACGCAGTATTTT.